The entry that follows covers one TCR beta chain sequence. The sample belongs to a study of blood T cell repertoires in COVID-19. Using immunoSEQ multiplex PCR, the repertoire was profiled, and TCRdb retains in-frame clones only, with some absent. The sample has around 150,000 clones; around 84% are singletons. The CDR3 totals 13 residues. Germline lookup yields CDR1 ENHRY and CDR2 SYGVKD. The V segment lost 8 bases and the J segment 0 bases; nucleotides outside the gene matches: 4. Sequenced: peripheral blood. The J gene is TRBJ2-7, the V gene TRBV10-3, with 7 bases matching TRBD1. The sequence derives from a woman between 50 and 59 years old with acute or convalescent COVID-19. The chain's CDR3 is CAIGTADSYEQYF. The CDR3 DNA reads TGTGCCATCGGGACAGCCGACTCCTACGAGCAGTACTTC.